Presented here are 21 T cell receptor beta chains from one specimen sequenced in a study of shared clonotypes between healthy human individuals. The method was immunoSEQ multiplex PCR; TCRdb's version includes in-frame clones alone and lacks a portion of them. The sample records roughly 2,500,000 clones, roughly 93% being singletons. Input material: naive CD4+ T cells from PBMCs. This sample's subset: CD45RA+ positively selected. These receptors all come from a man younger than 35 in good health. Some clones in this sample may be carry-over from other donors' samples.

As concerns this clone: The sample contains more than one DNA sequence encoding this CDR3. The chain carries TRBV11-2 and TRBJ2-1; no firm D call. The CDR3 length is 14 residues. V was shortened by 5 bases and J by 0 bases, with 8 bases between the two germline ends. Germline V lookup: CDR1 SGHAT, CDR2 FQNNGV. The CDR3 loop is CASSRAVSYNEQFF. CDR3 coding DNA: TGTGCCAGCAGCAGGGCAGTCTCCTACAATGAGCAGTTCTTC. The full variable domain, in which reference TRBV11-2 and TRBJ2-1 provide the parts outside the CDR3, is EAGVAQSPRYKIIEKRQSVAFWCNPISGHATLYWYQQILGQGPKLLIQFQNNGVVDDSQLPKDRFSAERLKGVDSTLKIQPAKLEDSAVYLCASSRAVSYNEQFFGPGTRLTVL.

The V gene is TRBV28, the J gene TRBJ2-7, with 7 bases matching TRBD2. Trimming removed 5 bases from V and 7 bases from J; junction bases left unmatched: 14. This CDR3 spans 15 amino acids. CDR1 and CDR2 from the germline V gene are MDHEN and SYDVKM. This chain's CDR3 is CASSKGGGGYGEQYF. DNA for the CDR3: TGTGCCAGCAGTAAAGGTGGGGGGGGATATGGTGAGCAGTACTTC.

The chain links TRBV28 to TRBJ1-2; 7 nucleotides agree with TRBD1. The germline gives CDR1 MDHEN, CDR2 SYDVKM. V dropped 7 bases and J dropped 6; count of bases not matched to a gene: 8. The CDR3 totals 13 residues. The CDR3 is CASIPRGFHGYTF. The CDR3 DNA reads TGTGCCAGCATTCCCAGGGGGTTTCATGGCTACACCTTC.

This clone is a singleton in its sample. The chain employs TRBV4-1 and TRBJ1-3; D is perhaps TRBD1 (6 bases). This CDR3 is 16 amino acids long. Trimming shortened V by 1 base and J by 0 bases, and 10 bases separated the two germline ends. Germline CDR1 reads MGHRA; CDR2 reads YSYEKL. The CDR3 DNA reads TGCGCCAGCAGCCAAGGACAGGCCGCCTCTGGAAACACCATATATTTT. Translating gives CASSQGQAASGNTIYF.

V is TRBV6-1 and J is TRBJ2-7; 10 positions match TRBD1. This CDR3 comprises 15 residues. V lost 6 bases, J lost 4 bases, and 9 bases stayed unmatched. The V gene's germline CDR1 is MNHNS and CDR2 SASEGT. DNA for the CDR3: TGTGCCAGCAGCCAACCGGGACAGGGGATATACGAGCAGTACTTC. It codes for CASSQPGQGIYEQYF.

In regard to this clone: Other DNA variants within this sample encode the same CDR3. V gene TRBV10-3 combines with J gene TRBJ1-3; D not resolved. The ends were cut back, 3 bases at V and 4 bases at J, with 10 bases in the middle. This CDR3 comprises 14 residues. Germline V gives CDR1 ENHRY, CDR2 SYGVKD. CDR3 in amino acids: CAISETGTGNTIYF. DNA for the CDR3: TGTGCCATCAGTGAAACGGGCACGGGAAACACCATATATTTT.

This rearrangement joins TRBV28 to TRBJ2-7; D gene ambiguous. This CDR3 comprises 14 residues. Germline CDR1 is MDHEN and CDR2 is SYDVKM. The ends were cut back, 6 bases at V and 2 bases at J, with 14 bases in the middle. The CDR3: CASSLRSRAYEQYF. DNA of the CDR3: TGTGCCAGCAGCCTGCGATCGCGAGCCTACGAGCAGTACTTC.

This chain links TRBV19 with TRBJ1-5; 7 nucleotides match TRBD1. The CDR3 runs to 14 residues. Germline CDR1 is LNHDA and CDR2 is SQIVND (reference sequence). The V gene end was trimmed by 3 bases and the J gene end by 9 bases; junction bases not matched to a gene: 8. CDR3 in DNA: TGTGCCAGTAGTATCAGGACAGGCGGGTTGCCCCAGCATTTT. Its protein is CASSIRTGGLPQHF.

The chain recombines TRBV7-2 with TRBJ2-1; 7 nucleotides line up with TRBD1. V shed 5 bases and J 2 bases; nucleotides not matched to a gene: 6. The CDR3 is 15 amino acids. Germline CDR1 SGHTA, CDR2 FQGNSA. In DNA form, the CDR3 reads TGTGCCAGCAGCATCGGGACAGAGACCTACAATGAGCAGTTCTTC. Amino acids: CASSIGTETYNEQFF.

The chain has TRBV9 and TRBJ2-7, with D hard to call. The germline CDR1 and CDR2 sequences are SGDLS and YYNGEE. V was pared by 0 bases and J by 7 bases, with 14 bases between. The CDR3 is made up of 14 amino acids. CDR3 sequence (DNA): TGTGCCAGCAGCGTAGATGGACCCGTCCCTGAGCAGTACTTC. Its translation: CASSVDGPVPEQYF.

The chain has TRBV15 and TRBJ2-1; 10 nucleotides align to TRBD1. Losses at the gene ends were 1 base for V and 7 bases for J; bases not matched to a gene: 7. Germline CDR1 is LNHNV and CDR2 is YYDKDF (reference sequence). The CDR3 covers 16 residues. The CDR3: CATSRAIGQGVNEQFF. Written as DNA, the CDR3 is TGTGCCACCAGCAGAGCCATCGGACAGGGGGTGAATGAGCAGTTCTTC.

This chain uses TRBV18 with TRBJ2-7, with D possibly TRBD1 on 6 matching bases. The V end was cut by 6 bases, the J end by 3 bases, with 12 bases between. The germline gives CDR1 KGHSH, CDR2 LQKENI. This CDR3 region has 13 residues. As DNA, the CDR3 is TGTGCCAGCTCTCCCACAGGGTTCTACGAGCAGTACTTC. It encodes CASSPTGFYEQYF.

The genes are TRBV6-5 and TRBJ2-7; TRBD1 aligns across 7 bases. Germline CDR1 is MNHEY and CDR2 is SVGAGI. Trimming at V came to 4 bases and at J to 7 bases, leaving 16 bases not matched to a gene. The CDR3 consists of 16 residues. As DNA, the CDR3 is TGTGCCAGCAGTTCGGGTTGGGACAGTAGATGGTGGGAGCAGTACTTC. Its protein is CASSSGWDSRWWEQYF.

V is TRBV27 and J is TRBJ2-7; 9 bases line up with TRBD1. In germline, CDR1 is MNHEY, CDR2 SMNVEV (reference sequence). V was clipped by 2 bases and J by 6 bases; unmatched bases: 8. The length of the CDR3 is 15 residues. CDR3 in amino acids: CASSLVGTGNGEQYF. In DNA, the CDR3 is TGTGCCAGCAGTTTAGTTGGGACAGGGAATGGCGAGCAGTACTTC.

The chain uses TRBV18 and TRBJ2-1, with 8 bases identical to TRBD2. V shed 6 bases and J 0 bases; nucleotides not matched to a gene: 4. In germline, CDR1 is KGHSH, CDR2 LQKENI. The CDR3 has 15 amino acids. The CDR3 spells CASSLAGDSYNEQFF. The DNA for the CDR3 is TGTGCCAGCTCCCTAGCGGGTGACTCCTACAATGAGCAGTTCTTC.

The V and J genes are TRBV7-9 and TRBJ1-1; TRBD1 agrees at 9 bases. V trimming: 5 bases; J trimming: 4 bases; junction bases outside the gene matches: 5. This CDR3 region has 14 residues. Germline-derived CDR1 and CDR2 are SEHNR and FQNEAQ (reference sequence). The CDR3 DNA follows: TGTGCCAGCAGCCGGGACAGGGCGACCACTGAAGCTTTCTTT. This gives the protein CASSRDRATTEAFF.

The chain recombines TRBV5-1 with TRBJ2-1; D is perhaps TRBD2 (5 bases). CDR1 is SGHRS and CDR2 is YFSETQ in the germline V gene. The CDR3 length is 15 residues. Trimming left V 0 bases short and J 8 bases short, with 15 bases between. The CDR3 sequence is CASSLEPHVRDEQFF. CDR3 DNA: TGCGCCAGCAGCTTGGAGCCCCACGTGCGGGATGAGCAGTTCTTC.

The genes are TRBV5-6 and TRBJ2-3; 10 nucleotides line up with TRBD2. CDR1 is SGHDT, CDR2 YYEEEE, per germline. V lost 4 bases and J lost 0; bases outside the gene matches: 8. This CDR3 has 17 amino acids. The CDR3 spells CASSQNLLAGSTDTQYF. CDR3 nucleotides: TGTGCCAGCAGCCAAAACTTACTAGCGGGGAGCACAGATACGCAGTATTTT.

A note on this clone: This same CDR3 is encoded by further DNA sequences in the sample. The chain carries TRBV4-1 and TRBJ2-4; the match to TRBD2 covers 12 bases. V shed 1 base and J 4 bases; nucleotides not matched to a gene: 8. The CDR3 is 18 amino acids. CDR1 MGHRA and CDR2 YSYEKL come from the germline V gene. CDR3 in DNA: TGCGCCAGCAGCCAAGGTCTAGCGGGGGGGGAGCGGAAAAACATTCAGTACTTC. Translation: CASSQGLAGGERKNIQYF.

The genes are TRBV29-1 and TRBJ2-7; 10 bases are shared with TRBD2. With V trimmed by 3 bases and J by 2 bases, 1 base remained unmatched. CDR3 length: 13 amino acids. Germline CDR1 reads SQVTM; CDR2 reads ANQGSEA. The CDR3 is CSVELAGAYEQYF. The CDR3 coding sequence is TGCAGCGTTGAGCTAGCGGGAGCCTACGAGCAGTACTTC.

The chain couples TRBV4-1 to TRBJ2-3; 8 positions match TRBD2. The CDR3 covers 17 residues. Germline CDR1 is MGHRA and CDR2 is YSYEKL. With 4 bases clipped from V and 3 bases from J, the junction kept 12 bases outside the gene matches. CDR3 loop: CASSLALGGAGTDTQYF. The DNA of the CDR3 is TGCGCCAGCAGCCTAGCCCTCGGGGGGGCAGGGACAGATACGCAGTATTTT.